This T cell receptor (beta chain) emerged from a study of T-cell memory formation after mild COVID-19. As for the study in general: Clusters of TCRs were largely donor specific. Overall study findings and caveats: Confirmation of SARS-CoV-2 specificity was lacking for second-wave clones peaking day 37.

There are a few counts of this clonotype. Antigen specificity is unknown. TCRdb redid the calling of the 5' RACE reads with MiXCR, one entry per CDR3 protein. The data show around 310,000 distinct CDR3 sequences, 20% to 25% seen once. V was shortened by 5 bases and J by 4 bases, with 17 bases between the two germline ends. This CDR3 comprises 15 residues. This TCR was recovered from a man in his late teens or twenties who had mild COVID-19 (a few samples of this study predate the infection). Cell type and time point are not known. The rearrangement uses TRBV12-3 or TRBV12-4 and TRBJ1-2; D ambiguous. The sequencing input was PBMCs or a T cell subset sorted from them (not recorded which). CDR3 sequence reads: CASSLRLDVSYGYTF. CDR3 nucleotide sequence: TGTGCCAGCAGTCTCCGTCTTGATGTTTCCTATGGCTACACCTTC.